This paragraph reports one T cell receptor beta chain. The antigen is not known. The sample comes from a study of human T cells and chemical hapten exposure. Study observations and caveats: Controls formed significantly fewer large CDR3 similarity clusters than expanded TCRs did. With DPC sensitization, TCRs exceeding 1 in 1000 frequency showed no change.

Each cDNA molecule in the library carried unique molecular identifiers. Using its own MiXCR run on the RACE reads, TCRdb lists one record per CDR3 protein. The sample contains 210,000 or so distinct CDR3 sequences, around 25% of which appear only once. Time point in this sample: patch test 3, about 24 weeks after DPC sensitization. As for treatment: therapeutic diphenylcyclopropenone sensitization with weekly scalp DPC. Researchers sampled blood before each patch test went on. The germline V gene encodes CDR1 SNHLY and CDR2 FYNNEI. The CDR3 loop spans 14 amino acids. V gave up 5 bases and J gave up 3 bases, with 11 bases separating them.

This specimen was whole blood, taken in connection with sensitization to the hapten diphenylcyclopropenone (DPC). This sequence joins TRBV2 and TRBJ2-1, with D unresolved. This receptor was obtained from a middle-aged woman with alopecia areata. Some clones in this sample may be carry-over from other donors' samples. The CDR3 reads CASSRGPHYNEQFF. In nucleotides, the CDR3 is TGTGCCAGCAGTCGCGGACCGCACTACAATGAGCAGTTCTTC.